This TCR beta chain was retrieved from a study of blood T cell repertoires in COVID-19. Study in general: Samples came from the United States, Italy and Spain, spanning acute and convalescent COVID-19. T cells, B-cell-depleted T cells, or PBMCs supplied cDNA or gDNA.

This CDR3 is built from 18 residues. Sequencing was performed with immunoSEQ multiplex PCR; in TCRdb, only in-frame clones are kept and a portion is missing. The table shows 270,000 or so clones, with about nine tenths occurring only once. The sample consisted of peripheral blood. This receptor was obtained from a woman aged 40 to 50 who had recovered from COVID-19. The chain couples TRBV21-1 to TRBJ2-7; the table's TRBD2 call for D was not verified on the DNA. TRBV21-1 is flagged as a pseudogene. The chain's CDR3 is CASSKSPSVGGSFHEQYF. In DNA, the CDR3 is TGTGCCAGCAGCAAATCCCCGTCGGTGGGCGGGAGTTTCCACGAGCAGTACTTC.